The 30 T cell receptor beta chains below were found in one sample sequenced in a study of blood T cell repertoires in COVID-19. The protocol was immunoSEQ multiplex PCR, while the TCRdb copy is restricted to in-frame clones and leaves out a portion. The sample includes roughly 20,000 clones, approximately 90% of them seen just once. The specimen sequenced was peripheral blood. Receptors were obtained from a human donor with active COVID-19. The donor label of this sample is uncertain.

This sequence joins TRBV5-4 and TRBJ2-7, with 10 nucleotides matching TRBD2. This CDR3 has 14 amino acids. The germline CDR1 and CDR2 sequences are SGHNT and YYREEE (reference sequence). The trim removed 1 base at V and 5 bases at J, leaving 3 bases unmatched. CDR3 DNA: TGTGCCAGCAGCTTGATTAGCGGGGGGAACGAGCAGTACTTC. Translation gives CASSLISGGNEQYF.

The CDR3 DNA reads TGCGCCAGCAGTGACTTCTCCAGGGGGCGCCGGGAGACCCAGTACTTC. Its protein is CASSDFSRGRRETQYF. The chain recombines TRBV10-1 with TRBJ2-5; TRBD1 matches at 8 bases. CDR1 is WNHNN and CDR2 is SYGVQD in the germline V gene (reference sequence). V trimming: 3 bases; J trimming: 5 bases; junction bases outside the gene matches: 11. This CDR3 is 16 amino acids long.

This chain connects TRBV3-1 (or the pseudogene TRBV3-2) to TRBJ1-2; 12 nucleotides agree with TRBD1. The CDR3 totals 16 residues. The V and J ends lost 1 base and 7 bases, in that order; junction bases with no gene match: 7. Germline values: CDR1 LGHDT, CDR2 YNNKEL (reference sequence). CDR3 residues: CASSQAGTGGPLGYTF. CDR3 in DNA: TGTGCCAGCAGCCAAGCTGGGACAGGGGGCCCGCTTGGCTACACCTTC.

This clone appeared a single time. This rearrangement joins TRBV19 to TRBJ1-5; D may be TRBD1 (6 bases). Germline CDR1 is LNHDA and CDR2 is SQIVND (reference sequence). V was trimmed by 5 bases and J by 4 bases, leaving 18 bases between them. The CDR3 sequence is 16 residues long. The CDR3 here is CASSSTAGASNQPQHF. CDR3 sequence (DNA): TGTGCCAGTAGTTCCACAGCAGGGGCTTCAAATCAGCCCCAGCATTTT.

This CDR3 is CASVGGRAGSEGEQFF. The CDR3 DNA follows: TGTGCCAGCGTCGGCGGGAGGGCCGGTTCTGAGGGTGAGCAGTTCTTC. The chain recombines TRBV9 with TRBJ2-1, with 9 nucleotides matching TRBD2. Germline V lookup: CDR1 SGDLS, CDR2 YYNGEE. This CDR3 region has 16 residues. J was trimmed by 9 bases and V by 7 bases; bases with no gene match: 17. Drawing the rest from reference TRBV9 and TRBJ2-1, the complete variable domain is DSGVTQTPKHLITATGQRVTLRCSPRSGDLSVYWYQQSLDQGLQFLIQYYNGEERAKGNILERFSAQQFPDLHSELNLSSLELGDSALYFCASVGGRAGSEGEQFFGPGTRLTVL.

The rearrangement links TRBV7-3 to TRBJ1-1; a possible D gene is TRBD1 (5 bases). This CDR3 region has 13 residues. CDR1 SGHTA and CDR2 FQGTGA come from the germline V gene. The ends were cut back, 3 bases at V and 5 bases at J, with 10 bases in the middle. CDR3 sequence (DNA): TGTGCCAGCAGCTTCTCGGGGGTGACTGAAGCTTTCTTT. Translation gives CASSFSGVTEAFF. The whole variable domain, filled in from reference TRBV7-3 and TRBJ1-1, reads GAGVSQTPSNKVTEKGKYVELRCDPISGHTALYWYRQSLGQGPEFLIYFQGTGAADDSGLPNDRFFAVRPEGSVSTLKIQRTERGDSAVYLCASSFSGVTEAFFGQGTRLTVV.

The chain recombines TRBV28 with TRBJ2-7, with TRBD1 identical over 8 bases. CDR1 and CDR2 from the germline V gene are MDHEN and SYDVKM. Trimming cost V 5 bases and J 3 bases; bases outside gene matches: 9. The CDR3 has 15 residues. CDR3 amino acids: CASSLQGAGVYEQYF. In DNA, the CDR3 is TGTGCCAGCAGTCTTCAGGGGGCGGGTGTCTACGAGCAGTACTTC.

The V call is TRBV27, the J call TRBJ2-7, with 8 bases matching TRBD1. Germline V gene data show CDR1 as MNHEY and CDR2 as SMNVEV (reference sequence). The CDR3 consists of 16 residues. The V segment lost 4 bases and the J segment 6 bases; nucleotides outside the gene matches: 14. The CDR3 here is CASSSGPGTGVVEQYF. CDR3 in DNA: TGTGCCAGCAGTTCAGGTCCCGGGACAGGTGTTGTCGAGCAGTACTTC.

J is TRBJ1-3 and V is TRBV6-2 or TRBV6-3; a weak D match, TRBD1 (6 bases). V gave up 6 bases and J gave up 4 bases, with 16 bases separating them. The CDR3 loop spans 15 amino acids. CDR1 and CDR2 from the germline V gene are MNHEY and SVGEGT. In DNA form, the CDR3 reads TGTGCCAGCAGGCCTACAGGGTTTGGAGGAAACACCATATATTTT. Translation gives CASRPTGFGGNTIYF.

This clone was counted once. The chain couples TRBV28 to TRBJ2-3; 7 nucleotides match TRBD2. This CDR3 has 15 amino acids. Trimming took 3 bases from V and 2 from J; bases not matched to a gene: 5. The V gene's germline CDR1 is MDHEN and CDR2 SYDVKM. The CDR3, as DNA: TGTGCCAGCAGTTTTCCTAGCGGCCACACAGATACGCAGTATTTT. The encoded protein is CASSFPSGHTDTQYF.

V usage is TRBV20-1 and J usage is TRBJ1-5; 10 bases align to TRBD1. The length of the CDR3 is 15 residues. V lost 3 bases, J lost 0 bases, and 2 bases stayed unmatched. From germline, CDR1 is DFQATT and CDR2 SNEGSKA (reference sequence). The CDR3 region has the DNA TGCAGTGCTAGTAGGACAGGGGGTAGCAATCAGCCCCAGCATTTT. Residues: CSASRTGGSNQPQHF.

The chain joins TRBV18 to TRBJ1-1; 9 positions agree with TRBD1. The CDR3 spans 16 residues. After removal of 0 bases from V and 1 base from J, the junction contained 3 bases not matched to a gene. Germline values: CDR1 KGHSH, CDR2 LQKENI. The CDR3 region is CASSPPQDRGNTEAFF. In DNA form, the CDR3 reads TGTGCCAGCTCACCACCCCAGGACAGGGGGAACACTGAAGCTTTCTTT.

This clone was counted only a few times. Mismatch with germline at one junction end may stem from a read error. The gene calls are TRBV7-7 and TRBJ1-6; D is ambiguous. Looked up from germline, CDR1 is SSHAT and CDR2 is FNYEAQ (reference sequence). The CDR3 contains 19 residues. The CDR3 nucleotides read TGTGCTAGCAGCTTAGCGGGCCCCGAGTCGAACTCCTATAATTCACCCCTCCACTTT. This sequence encodes CASSLAGPESNSYNSPLHF.

As DNA, the CDR3 is TGTGCCAGCAGCCAAAGGGGCACTGAAGCTTTCTTT. It is translated as CASSQRGTEAFF. The chain recombines TRBV3-1 (or the pseudogene TRBV3-2) with TRBJ1-1, with D possibly being TRBD1 (5 bases). Germline V lookup: CDR1 LGHDT, CDR2 YNNKEL (reference sequence). The CDR3 is 12 residues long. V lost 2 bases to trimming and J lost 4 bases, with 5 bases between them.

The chain couples TRBV11-3 to TRBJ2-5; 8 bases match TRBD2. Germline trimming cut 5 bases from V and 5 bases from J; bases unmatched to any gene: 13. The germline gives CDR1 SGHNT, CDR2 YENEEA. The CDR3 totals 16 residues. CDR3 DNA: TGTGCCAGCAGCCCAGGGCTAGCGGGTTCGTCGGAGACCCAGTACTTC. Translated: CASSPGLAGSSETQYF.

The J gene is TRBJ1-2, the V gene TRBV4-2; D may be TRBD1 (5 bases). This CDR3 has 15 residues. Germline V gives CDR1 LGHNA, CDR2 YNFKEQ. V was clipped by 2 bases and J by 8 bases, with 18 bases between them. CDR3: CASSQPLGGADGYTF. The CDR3 bases are TGTGCCAGCAGCCAACCCCTGGGGGGAGCAGACGGCTACACCTTC.

The rearrangement joins TRBV6-5 to TRBJ1-4; D is unclear. The V end lost 5 bases, the J end lost 0 bases, and 10 bases lay between the germline ends. Germline CDR1 reads MNHEY; CDR2 reads SVGAGI. There are 15 residues in the CDR3. The CDR3 bases are TGTGCCAGCAGTCAGACATCAACAACTAATGAAAAACTGTTTTTT. Translation: CASSQTSTTNEKLFF.

This chain links TRBV12-3 or TRBV12-4 with TRBJ1-5, with D hard to call. The CDR3 totals 12 residues. Trimming shortened V by 6 bases and J by 10 bases, and 13 bases separated the two germline ends. The CDR3 is CASRRDLNPQHF. In DNA, the CDR3 is TGTGCCAGCAGGAGAGATTTGAATCCCCAGCATTTT.

In this sample, this clone turned up once. This chain uses TRBV5-6 with TRBJ1-4; no firm D call. From germline, CDR1 is SGHDT and CDR2 YYEEEE. V was shortened by 0 bases and J by 6 bases, with 18 bases between the two germline ends. This CDR3 is 17 amino acids long. CDR3 DNA: TGTGCCAGCAGCTTGGAAGCGCCATCAAACCCGTATGAAAAACTGTTTTTT. It translates to CASSLEAPSNPYEKLFF.

The chain recombines TRBV18 with TRBJ2-1, with D possibly TRBD2 on 5 matching bases. Germline CDR1 is KGHSH and CDR2 is LQKENI. CDR3 size: 16 residues. The ends were cut back, 3 bases at V and 0 bases at J, with 12 bases in the middle. The CDR3 region has the DNA TGTGCCAGCTCACCCTCTCGGGGTAGCTCCTACAATGAGCAGTTCTTC. It translates to CASSPSRGSSYNEQFF.

In this sample, this clone turned up a few times. The chain joins TRBV6-2 or TRBV6-3 to TRBJ2-1; 7 bases are shared with TRBD2. CDR1 and CDR2 (germline): MNHEY, SVGEGT. The CDR3 totals 14 residues. Losses at the gene ends were 5 bases for V and 10 bases for J; bases not matched to a gene: 11. The CDR3 DNA reads TGTGCCAGCAGTCAGTCCTTACTAGCGACCGAGCAGTTCTTC. It translates to CASSQSLLATEQFF.

V gene TRBV19 combines with J gene TRBJ1-1; D gene unclear. V was trimmed by 2 bases and J by 5 bases, leaving 9 bases between them. CDR1 is LNHDA and CDR2 is SQIVND in the germline V gene (reference sequence). There are 13 residues in the CDR3. CDR3 in DNA: TGTGCCAGTAGTATATCTCGTGCGACTGAAGCTTTCTTT. Translated, it gives CASSISRATEAFF.

The rearrangement joins TRBV7-9 to TRBJ1-1, with D tentatively TRBD1 (6 bases). V lost 6 bases to trimming and J lost 0 bases, with 14 bases between them. The CDR3 has 15 residues. CDR1 is SEHNR, CDR2 FQNEAQ, per germline (reference sequence). The CDR3 bases are TGTGCCAGCAGTCCTACCGGGACATTGAACACTGAAGCTTTCTTT. Amino acids: CASSPTGTLNTEAFF.

The chain carries TRBV4-3 and TRBJ1-1; D possibly corresponds to TRBD1 (5 bases). The V end was cut by 1 base, the J end by 1 base, with 25 bases between. CDR3 length: 20 amino acids. Germline CDR1 and CDR2: LGHNA and YSLEER. DNA of the CDR3: TGCGCCAGCAGCCAAGCATACCGTAGGGGCACCACAACATCGAACACTGAAGCTTTCTTT. Protein sequence: CASSQAYRRGTTTSNTEAFF.

V and J are TRBV7-2 and TRBJ2-5; 9 bases are shared with TRBD1. Germline loops: CDR1 SGHTA, CDR2 FQGNSA. With 5 bases clipped from V and 5 bases from J, the junction kept 6 bases outside the gene matches. The length of the CDR3 is 14 residues. CDR3 region: CASSPDRGQETQYF. CDR3 sequence (DNA): TGTGCCAGCAGCCCGGACAGGGGCCAGGAGACCCAGTACTTC.

The V call is TRBV12-3 or TRBV12-4, the J call TRBJ2-1, with D unresolved. The CDR3 is 12 residues long. V was cut by 5 bases and J by 11 bases, with 13 bases left in between. Here the CDR3 DNA reads TGTGCCAGCAGTCCCCCTAGTAGGAAGCAGTTCTTC. Its protein is CASSPPSRKQFF.

This rearrangement joins TRBV20-1 to TRBJ1-4; a possible D gene is TRBD1 (6 bases). Looked up from germline, CDR1 is DFQATT and CDR2 is SNEGSKA (reference sequence). V lost 3 bases and J 4 bases, leaving 15 bases between the germline ends. This CDR3 contains 15 residues. CDR3 in amino acids: CSASRQGPSNEKLFF. The CDR3 DNA reads as TGCAGTGCTAGTCGCCAGGGGCCCAGTAATGAAAAACTGTTTTTT.

The chain couples TRBV7-2 to TRBJ2-6; D perhaps matches TRBD1 (5 bases). The V end lost 1 base, the J end lost 4 bases, and 11 bases lay between the germline ends. CDR1 and CDR2 from the germline V gene are SGHTA and FQGNSA. The CDR3 has 16 amino acids. The CDR3 sequence: CASSLVLGPGANVLTF. The DNA of the CDR3 is TGTGCCAGCAGCTTAGTGTTGGGGCCCGGGGCCAACGTCCTGACTTTC.

The chain combines TRBV2 with TRBJ1-5, with 8 bases matching TRBD1. CDR1 is SNHLY and CDR2 is FYNNEI in the germline V gene. The V gene end was trimmed by 8 bases and the J gene end by 0 bases; junction bases not matched to a gene: 3. This CDR3 spans 14 amino acids. The CDR3 loop reads CASRQGISNQPQHF. CDR3 coding DNA: TGTGCCAGCCGACAGGGGATTAGCAATCAGCCCCAGCATTTT.

The rearrangement links TRBV28 to TRBJ2-3, with 7 bases fitting TRBD2. The J segment lost 4 bases and the V segment lost 6 bases, leaving 7 bases of the junction unmatched. Looked up from germline, CDR1 is MDHEN and CDR2 is SYDVKM. The CDR3 extends over 14 amino acids. This CDR3 is CASRARGGPDTQYF. The CDR3 DNA reads as TGTGCCAGCAGGGCAAGGGGAGGGCCAGATACGCAGTATTTT.